This T cell receptor (beta chain) was sequenced for a study of T cell responses to AZD1222 COVID-19 vaccine. The assay was immunoSEQ multiplex PCR, and TCRdb's table has in-frame clones only and misses some. The data contain about 160,000 clones, roughly 90% of them seen just once; the ten biggest clones take up about 3.3%. Findings and caveats of the study: Vaccination with two AZD1222 doses was followed by a rise in Spike-specific TCR breadth and depth. Seropositive status at baseline applied to only a handful of AZD1222 recipients.

Pooled samples include second doses given at about 4 or 12 weeks. Trimming removed 0 bases from V and 0 bases from J, with 7 bases in between. This CDR3 has 16 amino acids. Germline CDR1 is KGHDR and CDR2 is SFDVKD. A note on this clone: What it binds is not known.

The material sequenced was peripheral blood, taken 28 days after the second AZD1222 dose. J is TRBJ2-2 and V is TRBV24-1; a weak D match, TRBD2 (6 bases). The source of this sequence is an adult who received the AZD1222 COVID-19 vaccine. The chain's CDR3 is CATSDLGDSNTGELFF. CDR3 coding DNA: TGTGCCACCAGTGATTTGGGGGACTCGAACACCGGGGAGCTGTTTTTT.